One and the same sample provided the 7 T cell receptor beta chains below, sequenced in a study of molecular identifiers for immune sequencing clone quantification. TCRdb independently ran MiXCR on the PCR reads; one entry per CDR3 protein. The table lists a few hundred thousand distinct CDR3 sequences, about 22% of them singletons. The source material was naive CD8+ T cells from blood, with Jurkat cell RNA spiked in. Noted subset: FACS-sorted CD8+CD4-CCR7+CD45RA+ naive T cells. These receptors all come from a human donor in good health. Some libraries in this study had Jurkat cell RNA spiked in.

This clonotype was seen a few times. This chain links TRBV4-3 with TRBJ1-1; D may be TRBD1 (6 bases). The V end was cut by 0 bases, the J end by 1 base, with 21 bases between. CDR1 and CDR2 from the germline V gene are LGHNA and YSLEER. The CDR3 has 19 residues. CDR3 in amino acids: CASSQDRIGGGLGNTEAFF. For the CDR3, the DNA is TGCGCCAGCAGCCAAGATCGAATTGGCGGGGGCTTGGGGAACACTGAAGCTTTCTTT.

For this clonotype: Possible read error: a much larger clone is one base away. This chain joins TRBV2 and TRBJ2-1, with a possible D match to TRBD2 (6 bases). This CDR3 is built from 14 residues. The germline V gene encodes CDR1 SNHLY and CDR2 FYNNEI. The CDR3 DNA reads as TGTGTCAGCAGTGCTCCCCTAGCGAGGAATGAGCAGTTCTTC. As protein: CVSSAPLARNEQFF.

The V and J genes are TRBV27 and TRBJ1-2, with 11 bases fitting TRBD1. The length of the CDR3 is 15 residues. Germline V gene lookup returns CDR1 MNHEY and CDR2 SMNVEV (reference sequence). The V segment lost 4 bases and the J segment 4 bases; nucleotides outside the gene matches: 5. CDR3 protein: CASSSWTGGLYGYTF. The CDR3, as DNA: TGTGCCAGCAGTTCCTGGACAGGGGGCCTCTATGGCTACACCTTC.

This clonotype was detected a few times. J is TRBJ1-3 and V is TRBV19; D ambiguous. Germline V gene data show CDR1 as LNHDA and CDR2 as SQIVND (reference sequence). CDR3 length: 14 residues. The V and J ends lost 2 bases and 0 bases respectively, with 5 bases between them. The CDR3 reads CASSIMDSGNTIYF. The CDR3 DNA reads TGTGCCAGTAGTATAATGGACTCTGGAAACACCATATATTTT. The full variable domain, with the rest looked up from reference TRBV19 and TRBJ1-3, is DGGITQSPKYLFRKEGQNVTLSCEQNLNHDAMYWYRQDPGQGLRLIYYSQIVNDFQKGDIAEGYSVSREKKESFPLTVTSAQKNPTAFYLCASSIMDSGNTIYFGEGSWLTVV.

Turning to this clonotype: A much bigger clone sits one base away, suggesting this may be a read error. The V gene is TRBV6-1, the J gene TRBJ2-6; a weak D match, TRBD2 (5 bases). V dropped 0 bases and J dropped 4 bases, with 22 bases sitting between them. This CDR3 has 20 amino acids. Germline V gene lookup returns CDR1 MNHNS and CDR2 SASEGT. The CDR3 DNA reads TGTGCCAGCAGTGAAGCGGCGGAGCCCTTCCCTCTAGCCGGGGCCAACGTCCTGACTTTC. It is translated as CASSEAAEPFPLAGANVLTF.

There are many counts of this clonotype. This chain joins TRBV27 and TRBJ1-1; 9 bases fit TRBD1. This CDR3 comprises 14 residues. The germline CDR1 and CDR2 sequences are MNHEY and SMNVEV (reference sequence). Trimming took 7 bases from V and 0 from J; bases not matched to a gene: 3. CDR3 nucleotide sequence: TGTGCCAGCAAGGACAGGGGATTGAACACTGAAGCTTTCTTT. It translates to CASKDRGLNTEAFF.

The rearrangement links TRBV12-3 or TRBV12-4 to TRBJ1-1; D not resolved. Between the trimmed V and J ends, which lost 5 bases and 0 bases, there was a span of 13 bases. The CDR3 runs to 15 residues. The CDR3 bases are TGTGCCAGCAGTAACCACGTAACCTTGAACACTGAAGCTTTCTTT. Protein sequence: CASSNHVTLNTEAFF.